This TCR beta chain was obtained from a study of T cell changes during pregnancy in multiple sclerosis. Data came from immunoSEQ multiplex PCR; TCRdb stores just in-frame clones and leaves some out. The data show 80,000 or so clones, 94% seen once. Germline assignment: CDR1 MGHRA and CDR2 YSYEKL. V gave up 3 bases and J gave up 3 bases; unmatched junction bases: 17. The CDR3 is made up of 20 amino acids. J is TRBJ2-3 and V is TRBV4-1; 11 bases are shared with TRBD2. The sequences come from peripheral blood, collected in the second trimester of pregnancy. The TCR sequence derives from a female donor in good health, enrolled as a control in a pregnancy study. As DNA, the CDR3 is TGCGCCAGCAGCCACCCCGGGGGCGGTAGCGGGAGGGCCAGGACAGATACGCAGTATTTT. Residues: CASSHPGGGSGRARTDTQYF.